This note documents a single T cell receptor beta chain sequence. Its target is unknown. Libraries were prepared by immunoSEQ multiplex PCR; TCRdb keeps only in-frame clonotypes and omits some of them. The data show about 40,000 clones, about 90% seen once. This CDR3 contains 15 residues. CDR1 and CDR2 from the germline V gene are SGHRS and YFSETQ. Trimming took 0 bases from V and 7 from J, leaving 11 bases between them. This record comes from a study of graft-versus-host responses after intestinal transplantation. Study outcomes and limitations: Where graft-donor T cell macrochimerism was present, patients had high graft-versus-host to host-versus-graft clonal ratios in allografts.

This sequence was found in a human patient who received an intestinal transplant, so some T cells may come from the graft donor. Sequences were derived from PBMCs, sampled around 330 days after intestinal transplant. This chain connects TRBV5-1 to TRBJ1-6; possible D gene TRBD1, 6 bases. For the CDR3, the DNA is TGCGCCAGCAGCTTGGATCAGGGGCTAAATTCACCCCTCCACTTT. It is translated as CASSLDQGLNSPLHF.